The 11 T cell receptor beta chains below were found in one sample sequenced in a study of T-cell reconstitution after alpha-beta-depleted transplantation in children. During its preparation, the TCRbeta library received unique molecular identifiers. Each CDR3 protein gets one entry after TCRdb re-called the PCR reads with MiXCR. The repertoire has roughly 610,000 distinct CDR3 sequences, roughly a tenth of them found once; the top ten carry 4% to 5%. The source material was PBMCs from the stem cell graft donor, sampled from the stem cell graft. Source of these receptors: a human donor who donated a stem cell graft to a child with acute myeloid leukemia.

The rearrangement links TRBV27 to TRBJ2-7; 11 nucleotides agree with TRBD2. This CDR3 has 14 residues. Germline V lookup: CDR1 MNHEY, CDR2 SMNVEV (reference sequence). V lost 5 bases to trimming and J lost 3 bases; unmatched junction nucleotides: 3. The CDR3 loop is CASSGTSGYYEQYF. The DNA for the CDR3 is TGTGCCAGCAGTGGGACTAGCGGTTACTACGAGCAGTACTTC.

This clonotype was seen ten or more times. The chain carries TRBV7-2 and TRBJ2-7; D call uncertain. Germline CDR1 and CDR2: SGHTA and FQGNSA. The CDR3 spans 13 residues. Trimming took off 5 bases at V and 3 bases at J, with 11 bases between the two ends. In DNA, the CDR3 is TGTGCCAGCAGCCCAGGAACTCGCTACGAGCAGTACTTC. This encodes CASSPGTRYEQYF.

The CDR3 DNA reads as TGTGCCAGCAGTTTGAAACTAGCGGGAGGTGTGAGCACAGATACGCAGTATTTT. This gives the protein CASSLKLAGGVSTDTQYF. The chain combines TRBV12-3 or TRBV12-4 with TRBJ2-3; 12 bases map to TRBD2. V lost 3 bases and J lost 0; bases outside the gene matches: 7. The CDR3 consists of 18 residues.

The chain carries TRBV9 and TRBJ2-5; 12 bases are shared with TRBD2. The CDR3 has 16 amino acids. The germline V gene has CDR1 SGDLS and CDR2 YYNGEE. V lost 0 bases and J lost 5; bases outside the gene matches: 5. CDR3 loop: CASSVGLAGVRETQYF. CDR3 in DNA: TGTGCCAGCAGCGTAGGACTAGCGGGAGTCAGGGAGACCCAGTACTTC.

This clonotype was picked up many times. This chain connects TRBV14 to TRBJ2-7, with 7 bases that match TRBD2. The junction had 18 bases not matched to a gene; V was cut back by 4 bases and J by 3 bases. Germline lookup yields CDR1 SGHDN and CDR2 FVKESK. CDR3 length: 18 amino acids. CDR3 region: CASSLGAEGRTRVYEQYF. CDR3 sequence (DNA): TGTGCCAGCAGCCTGGGCGCAGAGGGTAGGACTAGGGTCTACGAGCAGTACTTC.

The chain employs TRBV15 and TRBJ2-1, with TRBD1 matching 7 bases. The trim removed 1 base at V and 5 bases at J, leaving 8 bases unmatched. This CDR3 contains 16 residues. Per the germline V gene, CDR1 is LNHNV and CDR2 is YYDKDF (reference sequence). The CDR3 region is CATSRGRQGVHNEQFF. In DNA, the CDR3 is TGTGCCACCAGCAGAGGTAGACAGGGCGTACACAATGAGCAGTTCTTC. Variable domain in full (rest from reference TRBV15 and TRBJ2-1): DAMVIQNPRYQVTQFGKPVTLSCSQTLNHNVMYWYQQKSSQAPKLLFHYYDKDFNNEADTPDNFQSRRPNTSFCFLDIRSPGLGDTAMYLCATSRGRQGVHNEQFFGPGTRLTVL.

This clonotype has only a few counts. The CDR3 here is CASSSLTGLHGYTF. The CDR3 DNA is TGTGCCAGCAGCTCCCTGACAGGGCTACATGGCTACACCTTC. The chain is built from TRBV7-9 and TRBJ1-2, with 7 bases matching TRBD1. Trimming cost V 4 bases and J 6 bases; bases outside gene matches: 8. CDR1 and CDR2 from the germline V gene are SEHNR and FQNEAQ (reference sequence). The CDR3 contains 14 residues.

This sequence joins TRBV11-2 and TRBJ2-7; D uncertain. Deletions cut 5 bases from V and 5 bases from J, with 22 bases between. Germline loops: CDR1 SGHAT, CDR2 FQNNGV. There are 16 residues in the CDR3. The CDR3 here is CASSRVWRNPMDEQYF. CDR3 in DNA: TGTGCCAGCAGCCGAGTCTGGCGGAACCCCATGGACGAGCAGTACTTC.

This chain joins TRBV7-8 and TRBJ1-2, with 7 bases that match TRBD1. Germline CDR1 reads SGHVS; CDR2 reads FQNEAQ. The CDR3 has 13 residues. V shed 5 bases and J 8 bases; nucleotides not matched to a gene: 8. The CDR3 nucleotides read TGTGCCAGCAGCCCAGACAGGGTCGACGGCTACACCTTC. Its translation: CASSPDRVDGYTF.

The J gene is TRBJ2-7, the V gene TRBV5-1; perhaps TRBD2 as D (6 bases). Trimming removed 4 bases from V and 5 bases from J, with 19 bases in between. Germline V gives CDR1 SGHRS, CDR2 YFSETQ. This CDR3 has 15 amino acids. CDR3: CASSPVGRGENEQYF. The CDR3 DNA reads TGCGCCAGCAGCCCGGTGGGGCGGGGAGAGAACGAGCAGTACTTC.

The chain employs TRBV29-1 and TRBJ2-1; maybe TRBD2 (6 bases). CDR3 size: 14 residues. V shed 3 bases and J shed 6 bases, with 15 bases lying between them. CDR1 and CDR2 from the germline V gene are SQVTM and ANQGSEA. The CDR3, as DNA: TGCAGCGTTGATTGGGGGAGGACCACCAATGAGCAGTTCTTC. It translates to CSVDWGRTTNEQFF.